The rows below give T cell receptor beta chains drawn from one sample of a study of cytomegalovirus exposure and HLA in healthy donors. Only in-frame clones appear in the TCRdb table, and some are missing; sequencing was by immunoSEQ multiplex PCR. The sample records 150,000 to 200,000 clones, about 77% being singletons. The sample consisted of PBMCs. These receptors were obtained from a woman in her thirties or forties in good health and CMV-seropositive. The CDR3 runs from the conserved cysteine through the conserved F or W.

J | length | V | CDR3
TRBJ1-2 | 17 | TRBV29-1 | CSVQGGQGISTNYGYTF
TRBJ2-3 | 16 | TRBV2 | CASTRPSGRMTDTQYF
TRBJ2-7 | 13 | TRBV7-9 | CATDPSGVSEQYF
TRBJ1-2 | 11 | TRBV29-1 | CSSTGNYGYTF
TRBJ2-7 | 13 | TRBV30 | CAWSPPGGYEQYF
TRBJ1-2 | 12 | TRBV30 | CGSGQVNYGYTF
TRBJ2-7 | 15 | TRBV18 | CASSPPLGGTYEQYF
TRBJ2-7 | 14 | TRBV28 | CASSQWGDSYEQYF
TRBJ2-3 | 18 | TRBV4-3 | CASSRDLVGGTYLNTQYF
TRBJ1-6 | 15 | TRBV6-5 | CATRIRAGDNSPLHF
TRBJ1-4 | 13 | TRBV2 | CASSQGANEKLFF
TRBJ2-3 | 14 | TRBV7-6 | CASSFGGVADTQYF
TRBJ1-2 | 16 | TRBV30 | CAWSGIRQGGFYGYTF
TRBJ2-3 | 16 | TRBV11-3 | CASSSERVDFTDTQYF
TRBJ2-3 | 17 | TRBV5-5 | CASTDSDRWSSTDTQYF
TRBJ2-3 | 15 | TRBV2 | CASSPSSGGADTQYF
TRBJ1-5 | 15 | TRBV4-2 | CASSVTGVSNQPQHF
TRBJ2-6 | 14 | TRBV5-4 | CASSLNNGANVLTF
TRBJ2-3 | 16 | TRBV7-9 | CASSLGAGEITDTQYF
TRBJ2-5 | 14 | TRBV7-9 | CASGIGGVQETQYF
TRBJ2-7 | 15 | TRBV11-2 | CASSRTSEGRDEQYF
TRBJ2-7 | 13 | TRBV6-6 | CASTPGVSYEQYF
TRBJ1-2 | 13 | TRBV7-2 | CASSLAPGDGYTF
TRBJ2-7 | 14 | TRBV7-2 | CASSLTPRGYEQYF
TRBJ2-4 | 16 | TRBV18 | CASSPGTAGAKNIQYF
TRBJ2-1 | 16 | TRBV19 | CASSRSRTGPYNEQFF
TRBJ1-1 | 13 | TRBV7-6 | CASSADSNTEAFF
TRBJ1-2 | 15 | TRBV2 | CASRPGQGAQYGYTF
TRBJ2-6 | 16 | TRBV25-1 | CASSGDFFPGANVLTF
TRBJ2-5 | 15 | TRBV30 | CAWSVRQGLEETQYF
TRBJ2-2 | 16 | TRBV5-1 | CASSQTGQDVSGELFF
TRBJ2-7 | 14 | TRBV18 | CASSQTGAPYEQYF
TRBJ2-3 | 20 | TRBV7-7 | CASSPIHWPWTGEGTDTQYF
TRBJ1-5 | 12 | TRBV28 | CASSFPEGPQHF
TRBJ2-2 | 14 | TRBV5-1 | CASSSGLVAGELFF
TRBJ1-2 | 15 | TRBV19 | CASSNPHQGSYGYTF
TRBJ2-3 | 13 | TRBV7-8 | CASSFSPGDTQYF
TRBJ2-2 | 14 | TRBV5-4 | CASSLGTSTGELFF
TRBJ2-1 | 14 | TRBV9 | CASSYGTAYNEQFF